This T cell receptor beta chain was sequenced for a study of shared clonotypes between healthy human individuals. General study points: Memory subsets generally showed smaller estimated richness than naive subsets did. Clonotypes shared by all four sorted-subset donors had higher generation probabilities than non-shared clonotypes.

Terminally differentiated effector memory CD45RA+ cells were excluded by CCR7 positive selection of CD45RO-negative cells. Regarding this clone: The antigen remains unidentified.

The data were produced by immunoSEQ multiplex PCR, yet TCRdb's version contains in-frame clones alone and is incomplete. Of around 1.9 million clones listed, roughly 93% were seen once; the top ten hold around 1.8%. CDR1 and CDR2 (germline): ENHRY, SYGVKD. The CDR3 is 13 residues long. Trimming took 11 bases from V and 4 from J; bases not matched to a gene: 10. The chain combines TRBV10-3 with TRBJ1-2, with 7 bases fitting TRBD1. The TCR originated in a man between 18 and 35 years old in good health. Some clones in this sample may be carry-over from other donors' samples. Sequences were obtained from naive CD8+ T cells from PBMCs. CDR3 in amino acids: CASSSRDSYGYTF. The CDR3 coding sequence is TGTGCCTCATCAAGCCGGGACAGCTATGGCTACACCTTC.